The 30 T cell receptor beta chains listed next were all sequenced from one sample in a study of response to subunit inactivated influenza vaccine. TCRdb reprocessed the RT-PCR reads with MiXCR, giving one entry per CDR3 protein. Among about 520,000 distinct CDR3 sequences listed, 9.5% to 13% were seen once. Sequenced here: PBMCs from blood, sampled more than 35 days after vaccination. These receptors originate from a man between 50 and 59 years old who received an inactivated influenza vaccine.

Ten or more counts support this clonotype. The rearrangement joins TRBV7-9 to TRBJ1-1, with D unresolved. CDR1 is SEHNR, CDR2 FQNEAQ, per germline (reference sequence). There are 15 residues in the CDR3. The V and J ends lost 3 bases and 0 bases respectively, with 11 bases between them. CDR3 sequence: CASSFGGIMNTEAFF. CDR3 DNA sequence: TGTGCCAGCAGCTTTGGCGGAATTATGAACACTGAAGCTTTCTTT.

CDR3 nucleotide sequence: TGTGCCAGCAGCTTAGGGAATCGGGAAAAACTGTTTTTT. It encodes CASSLGNREKLFF. The V call is TRBV7-2, the J call TRBJ1-4; D is unclear. The CDR3 contains 13 residues. With 1 base removed from V and 8 bases from J, the gap between germline ends came to 8 bases. In germline, CDR1 is SGHTA, CDR2 FQGNSA.

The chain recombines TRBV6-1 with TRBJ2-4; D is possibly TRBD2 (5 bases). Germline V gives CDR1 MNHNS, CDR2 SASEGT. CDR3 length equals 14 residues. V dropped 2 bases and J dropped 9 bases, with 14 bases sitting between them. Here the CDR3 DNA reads TGTGCCAGCAGTGAATCACGGGGATCGGGCATTCAGTACTTC. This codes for CASSESRGSGIQYF.

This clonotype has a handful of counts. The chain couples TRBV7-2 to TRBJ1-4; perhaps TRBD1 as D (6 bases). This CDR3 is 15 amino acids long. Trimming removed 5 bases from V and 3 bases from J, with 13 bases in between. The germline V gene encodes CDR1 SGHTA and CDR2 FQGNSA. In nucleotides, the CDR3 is TGTGCCAGCAGCAAACAGGGATTGGCTAATGAAAAACTGTTTTTT. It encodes CASSKQGLANEKLFF.

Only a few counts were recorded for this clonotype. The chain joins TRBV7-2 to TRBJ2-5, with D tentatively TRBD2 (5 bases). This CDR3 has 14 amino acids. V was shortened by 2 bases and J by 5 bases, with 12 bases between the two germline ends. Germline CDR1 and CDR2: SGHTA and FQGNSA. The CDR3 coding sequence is TGTGCCAGCAGCTTACGAGGAAGAGGGGAGACCCAGTACTTC. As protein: CASSLRGRGETQYF.

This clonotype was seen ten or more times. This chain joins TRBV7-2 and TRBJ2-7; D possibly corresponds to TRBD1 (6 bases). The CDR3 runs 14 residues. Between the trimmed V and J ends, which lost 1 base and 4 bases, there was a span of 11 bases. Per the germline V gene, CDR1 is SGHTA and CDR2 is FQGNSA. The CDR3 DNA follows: TGTGCCAGCAGCTTAGTCCAGGGGTCGTACGAGCAGTACTTC. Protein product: CASSLVQGSYEQYF.

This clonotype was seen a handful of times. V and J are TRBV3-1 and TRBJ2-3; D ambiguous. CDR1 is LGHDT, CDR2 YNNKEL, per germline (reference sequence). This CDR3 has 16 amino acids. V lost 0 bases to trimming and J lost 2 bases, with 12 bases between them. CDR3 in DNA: TGTGCCAGCAGCCAAGAAGGAGACGGGCCCACAGATACGCAGTATTTT. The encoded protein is CASSQEGDGPTDTQYF.

CDR3 sequence reads: CASSYGTGDAETQYF. DNA for the CDR3: TGTGCCAGCAGTTACGGGACAGGGGATGCGGAGACCCAGTACTTC. The chain links TRBV6-2 or TRBV6-3 to TRBJ2-5; 10 nucleotides match TRBD1. This CDR3 has 15 residues. V lost 2 bases and J lost 5; bases outside the gene matches: 5. Germline V CDR1 and CDR2: MNHEY, SVGEGT.

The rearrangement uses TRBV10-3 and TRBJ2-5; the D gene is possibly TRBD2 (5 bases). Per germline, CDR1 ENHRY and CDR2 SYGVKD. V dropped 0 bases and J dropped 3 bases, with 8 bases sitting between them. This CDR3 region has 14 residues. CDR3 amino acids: CAISESGAEETQYF. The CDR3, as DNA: TGTGCCATCAGTGAGTCGGGAGCAGAAGAGACCCAGTACTTC.

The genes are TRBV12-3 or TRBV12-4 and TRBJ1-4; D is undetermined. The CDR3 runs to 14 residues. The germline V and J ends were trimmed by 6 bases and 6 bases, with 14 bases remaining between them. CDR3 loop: CASSRGLQYEKLFF. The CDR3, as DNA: TGTGCCAGCAGCCGGGGTCTCCAATATGAAAAACTGTTTTTT.

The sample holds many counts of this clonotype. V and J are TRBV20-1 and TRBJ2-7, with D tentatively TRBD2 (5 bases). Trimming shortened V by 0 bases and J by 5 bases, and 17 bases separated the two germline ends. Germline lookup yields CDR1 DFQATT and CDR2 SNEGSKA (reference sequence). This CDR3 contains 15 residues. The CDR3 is CSARDDETGSNEQYF. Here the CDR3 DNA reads TGCAGTGCTAGAGATGATGAGACGGGATCGAACGAGCAGTACTTC.

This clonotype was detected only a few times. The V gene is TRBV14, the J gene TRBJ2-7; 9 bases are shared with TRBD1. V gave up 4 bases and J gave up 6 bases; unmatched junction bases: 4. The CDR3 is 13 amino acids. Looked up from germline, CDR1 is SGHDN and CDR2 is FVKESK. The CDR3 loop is CASSRGTGSEQYF. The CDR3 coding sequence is TGTGCCAGCAGCCGCGGGACAGGGAGCGAGCAGTACTTC.

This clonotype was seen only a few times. The CDR3 is CASSQVTGNYGYTF. The DNA for the CDR3 is TGCGCCAGCAGCCAAGTGACAGGGAACTATGGCTACACCTTC. The V and J genes are TRBV4-1 and TRBJ1-2; 7 nucleotides line up with TRBD1. J gave up 2 bases and V 1 base, and 1 base lay outside the gene matches. The CDR3 is 14 residues long. Germline assignment: CDR1 MGHRA and CDR2 YSYEKL.

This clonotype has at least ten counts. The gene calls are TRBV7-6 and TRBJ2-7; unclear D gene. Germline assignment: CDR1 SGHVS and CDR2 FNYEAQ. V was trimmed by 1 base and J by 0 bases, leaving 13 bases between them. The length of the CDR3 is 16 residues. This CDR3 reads CASSLDPSGSSYEQYF. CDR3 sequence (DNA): TGTGCCAGCAGCTTAGACCCGTCAGGTAGCTCCTACGAGCAGTACTTC.

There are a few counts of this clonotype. CDR3 DNA: TGCAGTGCTAGCGACTCATTATACGAGCAGTACTTC. It is translated as CSASDSLYEQYF. This chain links TRBV20-1 with TRBJ2-7; unclear D gene. Between the trimmed V and J ends, which lost 3 bases and 4 bases, there was a span of 10 bases. Germline CDR1 DFQATT, CDR2 SNEGSKA (reference sequence). This CDR3 region has 12 residues.

CDR3 nucleotides: TGTGCCAGCAGTTTAAGGAGTCTCTCCCATACGCAGTATTTT. Encoded protein: CASSLRSLSHTQYF. The V call is TRBV12-3 or TRBV12-4, the J call TRBJ2-3; D is ambiguous. This CDR3 has 14 amino acids. V lost 2 bases to trimming and J lost 7 bases, with 13 bases between them.

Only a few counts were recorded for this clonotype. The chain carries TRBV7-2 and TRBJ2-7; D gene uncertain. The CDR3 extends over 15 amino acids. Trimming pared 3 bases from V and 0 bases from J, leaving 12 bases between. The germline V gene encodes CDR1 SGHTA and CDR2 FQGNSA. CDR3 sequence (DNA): TGTGCCAGCAGCTTCCCCCTAGGAAGCTCCTACGAGCAGTACTTC. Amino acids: CASSFPLGSSYEQYF.

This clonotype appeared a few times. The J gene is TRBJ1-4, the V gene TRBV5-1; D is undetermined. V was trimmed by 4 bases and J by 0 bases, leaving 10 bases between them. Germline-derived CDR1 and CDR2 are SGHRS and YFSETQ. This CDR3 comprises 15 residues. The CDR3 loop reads CASSTGAATNEKLFF. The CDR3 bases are TGCGCCAGCAGCACCGGAGCTGCAACTAATGAAAAACTGTTTTTT.

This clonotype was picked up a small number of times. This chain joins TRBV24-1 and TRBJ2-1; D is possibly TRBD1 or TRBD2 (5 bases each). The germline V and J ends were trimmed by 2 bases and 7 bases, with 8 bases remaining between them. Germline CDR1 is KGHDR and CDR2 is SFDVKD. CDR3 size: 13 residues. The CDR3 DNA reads TGTGCCACCAGTGATTCTTGGGGGAATGAGCAGTTCTTC. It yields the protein CATSDSWGNEQFF.

The chain's CDR3 is CSVRIPGQAYEQYF. The CDR3 nucleotides read TGCAGCGTACGAATCCCCGGGCAGGCCTACGAGCAGTACTTC. The gene calls are TRBV29-1 and TRBJ2-7; D gene unclear. The CDR3 runs to 14 residues. Germline CDR1 and CDR2: SQVTM and ANQGSEA. The germline V and J ends were trimmed by 6 bases and 2 bases, with 17 bases remaining between them.

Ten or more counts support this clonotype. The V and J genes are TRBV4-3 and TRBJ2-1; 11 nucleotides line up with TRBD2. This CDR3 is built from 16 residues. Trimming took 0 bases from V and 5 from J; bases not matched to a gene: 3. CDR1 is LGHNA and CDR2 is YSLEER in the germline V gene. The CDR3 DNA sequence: TGCGCCAGCAGCCAAGATCTACTAGCGGGAGACAATGAGCAGTTCTTC. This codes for CASSQDLLAGDNEQFF.

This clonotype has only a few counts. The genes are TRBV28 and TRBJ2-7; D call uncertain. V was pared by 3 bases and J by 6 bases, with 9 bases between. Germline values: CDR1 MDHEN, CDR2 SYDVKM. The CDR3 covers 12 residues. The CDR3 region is CASSLKVTEQYF. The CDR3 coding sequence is TGTGCCAGCAGTTTGAAGGTGACCGAGCAGTACTTC. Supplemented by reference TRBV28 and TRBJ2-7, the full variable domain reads DVKVTQSSRYLVKRTGEKVFLECVQDMDHENMFWYRQDPGLGLRLIYFSYDVKMKEKGDIPEGYSVSREKKERFSLILESASTNQTSMYLCASSLKVTEQYFGPGTRLTVT.

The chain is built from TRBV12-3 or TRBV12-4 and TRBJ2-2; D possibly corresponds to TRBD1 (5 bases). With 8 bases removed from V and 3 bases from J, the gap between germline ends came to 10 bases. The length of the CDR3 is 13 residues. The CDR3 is CASLAGYTGELFF. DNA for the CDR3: TGTGCCAGCCTGGCAGGGTACACCGGGGAGCTGTTTTTT.

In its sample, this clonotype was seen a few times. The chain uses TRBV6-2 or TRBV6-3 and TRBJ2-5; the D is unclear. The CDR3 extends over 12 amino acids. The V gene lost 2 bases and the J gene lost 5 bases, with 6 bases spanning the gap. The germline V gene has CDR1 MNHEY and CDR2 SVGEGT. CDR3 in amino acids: CASSYDRETQYF. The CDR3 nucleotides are TGTGCCAGCAGTTACGACCGGGAGACCCAGTACTTC.

CDR3 DNA: TGTGCCAGCAGCTCCACTCGTCGCACAGATACGCAGTATTTT. Translated: CASSSTRRTDTQYF. This chain links TRBV3-1 with TRBJ2-3; D gene unclear. Between the trimmed V and J ends, which lost 5 bases and 1 base, there was a span of 10 bases. Per germline, CDR1 LGHDT and CDR2 YNNKEL (reference sequence). This CDR3 comprises 14 residues.

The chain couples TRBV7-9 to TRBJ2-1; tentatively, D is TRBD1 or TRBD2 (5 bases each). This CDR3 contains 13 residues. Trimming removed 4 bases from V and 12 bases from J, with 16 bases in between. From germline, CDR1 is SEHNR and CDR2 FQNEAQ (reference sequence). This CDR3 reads CASSSLPRDPQFF. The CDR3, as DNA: TGTGCCAGCAGCTCTCTACCTCGGGACCCGCAGTTCTTC.

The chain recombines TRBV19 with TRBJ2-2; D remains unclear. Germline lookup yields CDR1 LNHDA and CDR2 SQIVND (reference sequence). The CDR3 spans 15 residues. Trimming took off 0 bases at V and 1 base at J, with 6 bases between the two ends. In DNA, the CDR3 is TGTGCCAGTAGTATAGACAGTTGGAACACCGGGGAGCTGTTTTTT. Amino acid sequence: CASSIDSWNTGELFF.

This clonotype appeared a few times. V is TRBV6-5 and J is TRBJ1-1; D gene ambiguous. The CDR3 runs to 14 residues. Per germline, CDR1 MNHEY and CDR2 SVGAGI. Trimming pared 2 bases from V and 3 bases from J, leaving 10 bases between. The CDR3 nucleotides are TGTGCCAGCAGTTACAAGGGCGGGCACACTGAAGCTTTCTTT. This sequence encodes CASSYKGGHTEAFF.

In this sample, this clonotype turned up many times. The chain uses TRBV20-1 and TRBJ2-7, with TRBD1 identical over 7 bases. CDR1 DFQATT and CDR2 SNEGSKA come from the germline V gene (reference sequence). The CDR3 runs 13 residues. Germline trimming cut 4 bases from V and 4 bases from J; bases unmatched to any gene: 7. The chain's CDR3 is CSATPDRRYEQYF. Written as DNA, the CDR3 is TGCAGTGCTACCCCGGACAGGAGGTACGAGCAGTACTTC.

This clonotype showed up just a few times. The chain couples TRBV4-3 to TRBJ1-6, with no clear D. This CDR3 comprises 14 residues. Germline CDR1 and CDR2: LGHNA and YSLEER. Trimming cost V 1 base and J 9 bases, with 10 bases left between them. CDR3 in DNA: TGCGCCAGCAGCCAAGGCAGCCAAAGTTCACCCCTCCACTTT. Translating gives CASSQGSQSSPLHF.